This T cell receptor beta chain derives from a study of blood T cell repertoires in COVID-19. The ends were cut back, 8 bases at V and 4 bases at J, with 14 bases in the middle. The CDR3 consists of 13 residues. Researchers sorted participants into cohorts using their self-reported clinical history. This table comes from immunoSEQ multiplex PCR, and its TCRdb copy is limited to in-frame clones, with some not included. The table has 180,000 or so clones, roughly three quarters seen once. This clonotype originated in a man aged 55 to 70 who had been exposed to COVID-19. Sequenced: PBMCs or T cells enriched from blood (not recorded which). The J gene is TRBJ1-2, the V gene TRBV12-3 or TRBV12-4; tentatively, D is TRBD1 (5 bases). CDR3: CASVRAGSYGYTF. Written as DNA, the CDR3 is TGTGCCAGCGTTCGGGCAGGGTCCTATGGCTACACCTTC.